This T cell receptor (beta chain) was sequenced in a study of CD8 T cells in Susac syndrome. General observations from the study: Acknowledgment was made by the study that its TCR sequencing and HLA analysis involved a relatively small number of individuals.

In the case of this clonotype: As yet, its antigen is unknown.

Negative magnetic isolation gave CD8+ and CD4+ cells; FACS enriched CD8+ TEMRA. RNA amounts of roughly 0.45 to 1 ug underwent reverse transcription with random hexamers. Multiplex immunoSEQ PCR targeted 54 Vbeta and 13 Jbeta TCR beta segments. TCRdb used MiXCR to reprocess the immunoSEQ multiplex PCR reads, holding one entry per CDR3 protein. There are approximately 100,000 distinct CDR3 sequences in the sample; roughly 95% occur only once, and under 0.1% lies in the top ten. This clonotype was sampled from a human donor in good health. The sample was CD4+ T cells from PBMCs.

CDR3 nucleotides: TGTGCCAGCAGCCAACCAACGACTGGGCCCCAGCATTTT. Encoded protein: CASSQPTTGPQHF. The chain employs TRBV3-1 and TRBJ1-5; D call uncertain. The V gene lost 2 bases and the J gene lost 9 bases, with 11 bases spanning the gap. The germline gives CDR1 LGHDT, CDR2 YNNKEL (reference sequence). This CDR3 comprises 13 residues.